The TCR beta chain described here comes from a study of identical twins. This clonotype was counted many times. The target antigen is unknown. TCRdb reprocessed the 5' RACE reads with MiXCR, giving one entry per CDR3 protein. The sample yields hundreds of thousands of distinct CDR3 sequences, 6.1% seen once. General study results and limits: Insertion counts were lower in abundant cord blood beta clonotypes, a trend that memory repertoires did not show.

This TCR was sampled from a man aged 18 to 30 in good health. Sequencing input: naive T cells sorted from blood.

CDR3 sequence reads: CASSPGLTATTDTQYF. The CDR3 DNA reads as TGTGCCAGCAGCCCCGGGTTGACAGCCACCACAGATACGCAGTATTTT. The rearrangement joins TRBV12-3 or TRBV12-4 to TRBJ2-3, with TRBD1 as a possible D gene (5 bases). The CDR3 is made up of 16 amino acids. Trimming removed 6 bases from V and 2 bases from J, with 18 bases in between.